This T cell receptor (beta chain) was captured by sequencing in a study of T-cell memory formation after mild COVID-19. Turning to the study itself: TCR clusters were largely donor specific. Findings of the study overall: Shrinking CD4+ clones resided mostly in CM and EM, and CD8+ ones in EMRA.

A word on this clonotype: Its antigen is unknown. Compared with germline, one end of the junction differs, possibly owing to a read error.

TCRdb analysed the 5' RACE reads with MiXCR anew, one entry per CDR3 protein. The sample lists approximately 500,000 distinct CDR3 sequences; roughly 25% were seen once. The germline gives CDR1 SSHAT, CDR2 FNYEAQ (reference sequence). The CDR3 spans 15 residues. Material for sequencing was PBMCs or a T cell subset sorted from them (not recorded which). This clonotype originated in an adult woman who had mild COVID-19 (a few samples of this study predate the infection). Cell type and time point are not known. This chain links TRBV7-7 with TRBJ2-3, with D possibly being TRBD1 (5 bases). CDR3 protein: CASSLGHSSTDTQYF. CDR3 nucleotide sequence: TGTGCTAGCAGCTTAGGACATTCTAGCACAGATACGCAGTATTTT.